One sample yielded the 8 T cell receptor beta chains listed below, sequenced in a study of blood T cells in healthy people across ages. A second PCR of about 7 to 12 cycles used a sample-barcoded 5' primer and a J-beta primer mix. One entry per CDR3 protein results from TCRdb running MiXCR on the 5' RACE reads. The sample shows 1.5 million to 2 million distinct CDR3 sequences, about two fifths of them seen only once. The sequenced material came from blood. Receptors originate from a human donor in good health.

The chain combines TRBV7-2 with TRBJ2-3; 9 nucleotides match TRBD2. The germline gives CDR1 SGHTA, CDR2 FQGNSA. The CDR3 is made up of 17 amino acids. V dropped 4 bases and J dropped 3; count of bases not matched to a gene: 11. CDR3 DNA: TGTGCCAGCAGCTCCAGGGTTAGCGGGGGCCCTACAGATACGCAGTATTTT. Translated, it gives CASSSRVSGGPTDTQYF. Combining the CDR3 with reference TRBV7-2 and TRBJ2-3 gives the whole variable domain GAGVSQSPSNKVTEKGKDVELRCDPISGHTALYWYRQSLGQGLEFLIYFQGNSAPDKSGLPSDRFSAERTGGSVSTLTIQRTQQEDSAVYLCASSSRVSGGPTDTQYFGPGTRLTVL.

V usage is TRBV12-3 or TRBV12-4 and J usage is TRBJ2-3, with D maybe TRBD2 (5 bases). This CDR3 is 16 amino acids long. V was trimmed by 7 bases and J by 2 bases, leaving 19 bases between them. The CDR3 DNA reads TGTGCCAGCACCCACCCAGCGGAGGACTTCACAGATACGCAGTATTTT. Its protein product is CASTHPAEDFTDTQYF.

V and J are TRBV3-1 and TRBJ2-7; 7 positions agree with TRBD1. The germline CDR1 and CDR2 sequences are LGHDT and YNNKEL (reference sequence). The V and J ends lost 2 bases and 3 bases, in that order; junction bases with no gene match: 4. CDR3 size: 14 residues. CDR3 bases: TGTGCCAGCAGCCAACCAGGGGGTTTCTACGAGCAGTACTTC. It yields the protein CASSQPGGFYEQYF.

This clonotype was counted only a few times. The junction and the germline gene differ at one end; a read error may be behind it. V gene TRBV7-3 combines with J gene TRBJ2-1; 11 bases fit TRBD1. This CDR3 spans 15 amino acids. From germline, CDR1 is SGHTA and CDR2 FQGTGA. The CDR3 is CTSSSGQGGYNEQFF. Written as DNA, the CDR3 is TGTACCAGCAGCTCGGGACAGGGGGGGTACAATGAGCAGTTCTTC.

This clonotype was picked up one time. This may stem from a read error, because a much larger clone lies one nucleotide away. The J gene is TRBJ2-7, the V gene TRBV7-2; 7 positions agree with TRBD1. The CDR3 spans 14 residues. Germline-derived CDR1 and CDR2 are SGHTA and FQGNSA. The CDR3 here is CAGSQRQGTYEQYF. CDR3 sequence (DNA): TGTGCCGGCAGCCAGAGACAGGGTACCTACGAGCAGTACTTC.

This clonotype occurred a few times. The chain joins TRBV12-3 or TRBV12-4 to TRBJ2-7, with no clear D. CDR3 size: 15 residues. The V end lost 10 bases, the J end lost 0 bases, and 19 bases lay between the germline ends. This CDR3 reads CATAASHGNSYEQYF. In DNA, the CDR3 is TGTGCCACCGCGGCCTCGCATGGCAACTCCTACGAGCAGTACTTC.

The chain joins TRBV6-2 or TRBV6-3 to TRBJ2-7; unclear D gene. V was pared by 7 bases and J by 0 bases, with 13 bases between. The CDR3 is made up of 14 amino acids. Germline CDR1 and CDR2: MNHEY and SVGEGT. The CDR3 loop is CASNPRHGSYEQYF. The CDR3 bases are TGTGCCAGCAATCCGAGACACGGCTCCTACGAGCAGTACTTC.

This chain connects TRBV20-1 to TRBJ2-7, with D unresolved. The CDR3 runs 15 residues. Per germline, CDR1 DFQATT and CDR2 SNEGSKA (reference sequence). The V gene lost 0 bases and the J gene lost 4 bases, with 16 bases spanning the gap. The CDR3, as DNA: TGCAGTGCTAGAGATTTCAGGAGCGTAACATACGAGCAGTACTTC. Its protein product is CSARDFRSVTYEQYF.